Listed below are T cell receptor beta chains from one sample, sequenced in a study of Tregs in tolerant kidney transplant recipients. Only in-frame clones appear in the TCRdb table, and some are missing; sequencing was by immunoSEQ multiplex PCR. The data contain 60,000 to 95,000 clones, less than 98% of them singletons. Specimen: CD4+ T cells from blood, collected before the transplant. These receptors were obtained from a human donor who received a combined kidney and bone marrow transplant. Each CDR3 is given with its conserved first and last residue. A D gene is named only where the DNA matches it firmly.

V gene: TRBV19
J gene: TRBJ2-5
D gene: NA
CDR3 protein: CASSIGRGSGIYQETQYF

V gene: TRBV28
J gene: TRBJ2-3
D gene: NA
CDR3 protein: CASSSVLPGLQYF

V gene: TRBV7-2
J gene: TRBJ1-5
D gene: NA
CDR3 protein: CASSLHWTEHNQPQHF

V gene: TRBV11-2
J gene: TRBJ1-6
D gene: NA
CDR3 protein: CASSAEGGGSPLHF

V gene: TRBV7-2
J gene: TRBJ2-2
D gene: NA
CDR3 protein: CASILITGGGELFF

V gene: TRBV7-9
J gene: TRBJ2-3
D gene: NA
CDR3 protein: CASRAGQPLREDTQYF

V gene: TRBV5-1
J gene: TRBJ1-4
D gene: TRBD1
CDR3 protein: CASSLRGTGDNEKLFF

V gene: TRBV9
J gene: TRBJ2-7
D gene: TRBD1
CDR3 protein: CASSLRGSPYEQYF

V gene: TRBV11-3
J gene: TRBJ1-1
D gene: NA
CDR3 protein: CASSLETGTEAFF

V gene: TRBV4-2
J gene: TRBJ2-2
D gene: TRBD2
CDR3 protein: CASSRDATSGGTNTGELFF

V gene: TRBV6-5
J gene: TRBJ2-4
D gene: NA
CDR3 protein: CASSYSGAKNIQYF

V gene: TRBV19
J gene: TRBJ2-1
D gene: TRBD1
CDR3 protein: CASSHDRVRGDEQFF

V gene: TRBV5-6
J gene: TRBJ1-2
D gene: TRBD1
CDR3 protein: CASSLKVTGGFGGYTF

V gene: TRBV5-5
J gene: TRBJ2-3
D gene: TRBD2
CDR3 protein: CASSRTSASSTDTQYF

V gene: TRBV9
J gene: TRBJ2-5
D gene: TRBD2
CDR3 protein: CASSVGASGGGGPQETQYF

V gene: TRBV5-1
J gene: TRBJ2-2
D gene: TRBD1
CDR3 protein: CASSQDRGAGELFF

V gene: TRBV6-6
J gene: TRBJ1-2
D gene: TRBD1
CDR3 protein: CASSSPPTGGDGYTF

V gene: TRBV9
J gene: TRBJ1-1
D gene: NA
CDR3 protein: CASSLGTNTEAFF

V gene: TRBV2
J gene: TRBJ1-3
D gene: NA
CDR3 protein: CASSERGNSGNTIYF

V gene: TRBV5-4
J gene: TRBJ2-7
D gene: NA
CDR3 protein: CASSLEVGGRQYF

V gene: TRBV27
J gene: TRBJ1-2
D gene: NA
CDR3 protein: CASSFGDRPNYGYTF

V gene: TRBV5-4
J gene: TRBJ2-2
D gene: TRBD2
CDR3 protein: CASRDGLAGGPMATGELFF

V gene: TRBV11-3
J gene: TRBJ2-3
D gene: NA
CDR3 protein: CASSLEGGDTDTQYF

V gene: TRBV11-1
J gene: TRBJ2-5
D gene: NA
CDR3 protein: CASSSRWETQYF

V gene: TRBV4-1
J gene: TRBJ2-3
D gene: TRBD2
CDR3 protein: CASRQDRSGVILDTQYF

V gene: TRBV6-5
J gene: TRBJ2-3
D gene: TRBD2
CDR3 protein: CASRRKRGGTDTQYF

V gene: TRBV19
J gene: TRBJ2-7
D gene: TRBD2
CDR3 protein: CASSIGAGVAFNF

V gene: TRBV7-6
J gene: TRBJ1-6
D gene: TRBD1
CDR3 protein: CASSFLGRGAYNSPLHF

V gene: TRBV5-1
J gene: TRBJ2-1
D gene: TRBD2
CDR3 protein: CASSASLAGGFGNEQFF

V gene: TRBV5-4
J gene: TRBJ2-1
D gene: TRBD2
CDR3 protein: CASSLSGGAYNEQFF

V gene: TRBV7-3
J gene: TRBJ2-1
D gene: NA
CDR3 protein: CASSSGGGRYNEQFF

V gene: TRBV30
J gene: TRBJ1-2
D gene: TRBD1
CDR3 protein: CAWRRGGTGANYGYTF

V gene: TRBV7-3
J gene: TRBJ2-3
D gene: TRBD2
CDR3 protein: CASSFRSGGRSTDTQYF

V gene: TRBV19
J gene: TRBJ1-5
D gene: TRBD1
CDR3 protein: CASSIIATGGYQPQHF

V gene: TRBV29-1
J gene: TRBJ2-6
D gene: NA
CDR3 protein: CSVPWGAGANVLTF

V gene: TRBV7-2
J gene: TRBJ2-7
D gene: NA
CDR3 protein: CASSLSSYEQYF

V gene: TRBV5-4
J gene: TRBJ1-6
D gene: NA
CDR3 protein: CASSLGLENSPLHF

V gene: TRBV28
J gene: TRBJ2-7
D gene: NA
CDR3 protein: CASSLGGGGLYYEQYF

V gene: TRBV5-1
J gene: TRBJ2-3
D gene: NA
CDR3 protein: CASSYRLADTQYF

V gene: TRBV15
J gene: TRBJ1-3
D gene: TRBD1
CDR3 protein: CATSRDTTGVGNTIYF

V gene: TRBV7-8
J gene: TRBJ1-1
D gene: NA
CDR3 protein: CASSSYRRGFPNTEAFF

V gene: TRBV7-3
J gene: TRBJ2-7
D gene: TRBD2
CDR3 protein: CASSALAGAYEQYF

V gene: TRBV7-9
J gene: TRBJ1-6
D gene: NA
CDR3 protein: CASSLGASSYNSPLHF